This T cell receptor (beta chain) was retrieved from a study of OX40 agonist ivuxolimab in advanced cancers. As for the study in general: Anti-PD-1, anti-PD-L1 or anti-CTLA-4 therapy given earlier was allowed, and 40% had some. One patient with hepatocellular carcinoma and two with cutaneous melanoma, three in all, had partial responses.

V was trimmed by 1 base and J by 1 base, leaving 7 bases between them. The CDR3 has 15 residues. Germline CDR1 reads KGHSH; CDR2 reads LQKENI. Repertoires were generated with immunoSEQ multiplex PCR, while TCRdb's copy carries only in-frame clones and drops some. The sample has approximately 67,000 clones; 80% are singletons. This receptor was obtained from an adult with an advanced solid tumor such as melanoma, head and neck, liver or kidney cancer. Sequenced here: CD4+ or CD8+ T cells sorted from blood, sampled in a trial of the OX40 agonist ivuxolimab. This rearrangement joins TRBV18 to TRBJ2-2; D is unresolved. CDR3 in amino acids: CASSPQGQNTGELFF. In nucleotides, the CDR3 is TGTGCCAGCTCACCACAGGGTCAGAACACCGGGGAGCTGTTTTTT. The variable domain in full, completed from reference TRBV18 and TRBJ2-2, reads NAGVMQNPRHLVRRRGQEARLRCSPMKGHSHVYWYRQLPEEGLKFMVYLQKENIIDESGMPKERFSAEFPKEGPSILRIQQVVRGDSAAYFCASSPQGQNTGELFFGEGSRLTVL.